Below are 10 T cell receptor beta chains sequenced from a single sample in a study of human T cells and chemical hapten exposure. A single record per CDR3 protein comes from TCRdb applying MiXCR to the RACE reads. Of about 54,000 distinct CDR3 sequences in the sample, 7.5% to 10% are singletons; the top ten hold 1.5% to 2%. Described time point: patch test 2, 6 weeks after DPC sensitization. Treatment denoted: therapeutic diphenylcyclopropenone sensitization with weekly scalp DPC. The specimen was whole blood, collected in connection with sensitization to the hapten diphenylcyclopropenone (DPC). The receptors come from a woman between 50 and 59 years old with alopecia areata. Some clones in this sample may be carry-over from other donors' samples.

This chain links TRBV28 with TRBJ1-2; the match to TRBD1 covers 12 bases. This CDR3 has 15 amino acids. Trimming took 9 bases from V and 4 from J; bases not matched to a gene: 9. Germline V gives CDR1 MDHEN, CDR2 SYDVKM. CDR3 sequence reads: CASLSGTGGSYGYTF. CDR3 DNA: TGTGCCAGTCTTTCCGGGACAGGGGGCAGCTATGGCTACACCTTC.

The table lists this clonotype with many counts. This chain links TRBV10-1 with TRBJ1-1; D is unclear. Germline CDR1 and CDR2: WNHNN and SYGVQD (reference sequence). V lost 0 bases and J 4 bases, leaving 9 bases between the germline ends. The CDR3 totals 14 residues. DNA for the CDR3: TGCGCCAGCAGTGAGTCGCGAAAGGGCACTGAAGCTTTCTTT. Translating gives CASSESRKGTEAFF.

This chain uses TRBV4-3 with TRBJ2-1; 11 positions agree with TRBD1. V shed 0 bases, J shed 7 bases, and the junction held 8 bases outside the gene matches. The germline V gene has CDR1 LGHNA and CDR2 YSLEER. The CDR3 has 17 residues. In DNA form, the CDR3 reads TGCGCCAGCAGCCAAGAGTCGAGGACAGGGGGCCTAAATGAGCAGTTCTTC. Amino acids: CASSQESRTGGLNEQFF.

The CDR3 DNA follows: TGTGCCAGCTCACTGAGGCGCACAGATACGCAGTATTTT. This translates into CASSLRRTDTQYF. The chain employs TRBV18 and TRBJ2-3; D not certain. Germline lookup yields CDR1 KGHSH and CDR2 LQKENI. This CDR3 is built from 13 residues. Trimming shortened V by 4 bases and J by 1 base, and 6 bases separated the two germline ends.

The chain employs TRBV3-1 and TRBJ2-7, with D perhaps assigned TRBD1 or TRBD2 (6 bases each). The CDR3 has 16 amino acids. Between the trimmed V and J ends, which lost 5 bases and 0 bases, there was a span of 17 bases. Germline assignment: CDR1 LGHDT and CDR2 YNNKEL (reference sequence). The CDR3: CASSSGGGRSSYEQYF. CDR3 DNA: TGTGCCAGCAGCTCAGGAGGGGGAAGGAGCTCCTACGAGCAGTACTTC.

The CDR3 protein is CSARSLNRRTEAFF. For the CDR3, the DNA is TGCAGTGCTAGATCCCTGAATCGGCGTACTGAAGCTTTCTTT. The chain carries TRBV20-1 and TRBJ1-1; D not resolved. Germline V gene lookup returns CDR1 DFQATT and CDR2 SNEGSKA (reference sequence). V was shortened by 2 bases and J by 5 bases, with 15 bases between the two germline ends. This CDR3 region has 14 residues.

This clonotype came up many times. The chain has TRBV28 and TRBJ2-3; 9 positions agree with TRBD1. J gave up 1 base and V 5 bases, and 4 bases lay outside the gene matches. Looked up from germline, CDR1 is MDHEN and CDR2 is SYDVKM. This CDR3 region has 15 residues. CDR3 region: CASSRDRDRTDTQYF. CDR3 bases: TGTGCCAGCAGTCGGGACAGGGACCGCACAGATACGCAGTATTTT.

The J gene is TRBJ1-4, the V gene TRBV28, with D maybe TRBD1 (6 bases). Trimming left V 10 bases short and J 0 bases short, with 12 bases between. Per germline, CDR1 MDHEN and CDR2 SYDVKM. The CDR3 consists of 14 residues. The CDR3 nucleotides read TGTGCCACCTCAGGGGTCCCAACTAATGAAAAACTGTTTTTT. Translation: CATSGVPTNEKLFF.

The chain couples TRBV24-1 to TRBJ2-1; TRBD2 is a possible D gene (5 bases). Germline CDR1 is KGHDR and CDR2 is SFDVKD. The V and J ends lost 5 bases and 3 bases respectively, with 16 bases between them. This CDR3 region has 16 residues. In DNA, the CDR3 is TGTGCCACCAGTGGCCCCCTGGCGGGCCGCTACAATGAGCAGTTCTTC. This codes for CATSGPLAGRYNEQFF.

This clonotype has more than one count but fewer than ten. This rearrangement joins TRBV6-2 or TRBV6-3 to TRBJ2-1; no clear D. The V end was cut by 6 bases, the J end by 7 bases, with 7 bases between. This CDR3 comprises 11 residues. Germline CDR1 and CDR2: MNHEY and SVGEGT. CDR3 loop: CASSRLNEQFF. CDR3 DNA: TGTGCCAGCAGCCGCCTGAATGAGCAGTTCTTC.